Listed below are T cell receptor beta chains from one sample, sequenced in a study of post-analysis software for immune sequencing data. TCRdb processed the PCR reads anew with MiXCR; each CDR3 protein has one entry. This sample has 740,000 or so distinct CDR3 sequences; approximately 53% occur once, and the top ten carry 4.6%. Specimen: blood. The receptors derive from a girl under 18 with multiple sclerosis. The conserved cysteine and the conserved F or W are not part of the CDR3 here. The order of the fields is clone size, J gene, V gene, CDR3 protein. Clone size appears in some rows only: once, few, many, or a class for an expanded clone.

size: NA
J: TRBJ2-5
V: TRBV3-1
CDR3: ASSQDRLAGAGETQY

size: NA
J: TRBJ2-4
V: TRBV12-3/TRBV12-4
CDR3: ASSDLRLAGGSRYNEQY

size: NA
J: TRBJ1-2
V: TRBV29-1
CDR3: SVDWTGVGGYT

size: NA
J: TRBJ2-7
V: TRBV10-3
CDR3: AILASGSYEQY

size: NA
J: TRBJ2-1
V: TRBV9
CDR3: ASSGDSYNEQF

size: NA
J: TRBJ2-5
V: TRBV20-1
CDR3: SAPGTSGTPETQC

size: few
J: TRBJ2-7
V: TRBV29-1
CDR3: SVATRSSYEQY

size: once
J: TRBJ2-3
V: TRBV18
CDR3: ASSPTARTDTQY

size: NA
J: TRBJ1-6
V: TRBV7-2
CDR3: ASTSRRVNSPLH

size: NA
J: TRBJ2-1
V: TRBV12-3/TRBV12-4
CDR3: ASSPGQSGSYNEQF

size: few
J: TRBJ2-7
V: TRBV7-9
CDR3: ASSLMAAYEQY

size: NA
J: TRBJ2-7
V: TRBV10-3
CDR3: AISESGAMGSYEQY

size: NA
J: TRBJ1-5
V: TRBV30
CDR3: AWSEGHHPQPQH

size: NA
J: TRBJ2-5
V: TRBV20-1
CDR3: SARDRGVGETQY

size: NA
J: TRBJ2-7
V: TRBV29-1
CDR3: SVLAVHEQY

size: NA
J: TRBJ2-5
V: TRBV29-1
CDR3: SALGGGRETQY

size: NA
J: TRBJ1-2
V: TRBV9
CDR3: ASSEGGCYGYT

size: few
J: TRBJ2-5
V: TRBV6-5
CDR3: ASSYVGKETQY

size: NA
J: TRBJ2-7
V: TRBV28
CDR3: ASSSTGLQTYEQY

size: NA
J: NA
V: TRBV5-1
CDR3: ASTVDGQGHEQY

size: NA
J: TRBJ2-1
V: TRBV12-3/TRBV12-4
CDR3: ASSLAGLSSYNEQF

size: NA
J: TRBJ2-1
V: TRBV19
CDR3: ASRPLAGGPGEQF

size: NA
J: TRBJ1-6
V: TRBV20-1
CDR3: SARDWRGPAASPLH

size: NA
J: NA
V: TRBV7-2
CDR3: ASSLTGKPTVYEQY

size: NA
J: TRBJ2-3
V: TRBV14
CDR3: ASSTSPGLAEDRDTQY

size: NA
J: TRBJ1-1
V: TRBV11-2
CDR3: ASSSRDAPHTEAF

size: NA
J: TRBJ2-5
V: TRBV12-3/TRBV12-4
CDR3: ASSYAPGQGEETQY

size: NA
J: TRBJ2-3
V: TRBV10-3
CDR3: AIRELAGGPADTQY

size: once
J: TRBJ1-5
V: TRBV12-3/TRBV12-4
CDR3: ASSLQLGQFNSNQPQH

size: few
J: TRBJ2-5
V: TRBV6-5
CDR3: ASRRGTVIQETQY

size: NA
J: TRBJ1-1
V: TRBV6-1
CDR3: ASSVVTEAF

size: NA
J: TRBJ1-5
V: TRBV6-1
CDR3: ASSSETPQRPQPQH

size: NA
J: TRBJ2-5
V: TRBV6-6
CDR3: ASSSGLPGGRETQY

size: NA
J: TRBJ1-2
V: TRBV6-6
CDR3: ASSYSGQGAWGYT

size: NA
J: TRBJ2-7
V: TRBV20-1
CDR3: SAREGAGAPYEQY

size: NA
J: TRBJ2-1
V: TRBV7-2
CDR3: ASSLVAGTYNEQF

size: few
J: TRBJ2-7
V: TRBV12-3/TRBV12-4
CDR3: ASSLLKSSGRSHSYEQY

size: few
J: TRBJ2-7
V: TRBV5-1
CDR3: ASSLDGQGSEQY

size: NA
J: TRBJ2-7
V: TRBV12-3/TRBV12-4
CDR3: ASSPVAVGTGSYEQY

size: few
J: TRBJ1-2
V: TRBV18
CDR3: ASSQAGQRRNGYT

size: NA
J: TRBJ1-1
V: TRBV7-2
CDR3: ASSLAPRGGIPEAF

size: NA
J: TRBJ2-1
V: TRBV7-2
CDR3: ASSSPGTKAYNEQF

size: NA
J: TRBJ2-1
V: TRBV6-6
CDR3: ASRGQGDNEQF

size: few
J: TRBJ1-5
V: TRBV10-3
CDR3: AISAGQNQPQH

size: once
J: TRBJ2-1
V: TRBV5-1
CDR3: ASSGGANEQF

size: NA
J: TRBJ2-3
V: TRBV6-5
CDR3: ASSYGLGPTDTQY

size: NA
J: TRBJ1-4
V: TRBV6-5
CDR3: ATATGWSEKLF

size: NA
J: TRBJ2-1
V: TRBV30
CDR3: AWTLGGEQF

size: NA
J: TRBJ2-3
V: TRBV6-5
CDR3: ASTERGGTDTQY

size: NA
J: TRBJ2-1
V: TRBV20-1
CDR3: SARDINRALYNEQF

size: NA
J: TRBJ2-6
V: TRBV27
CDR3: AIGVGGANVLT

size: NA
J: TRBJ2-1
V: TRBV29-1
CDR3: SVARTKGQGRDNEQF

size: few
J: TRBJ2-7
V: TRBV10-3
CDR3: AISRTSGSYEQY

size: NA
J: TRBJ2-3
V: TRBV2
CDR3: ASNRPGLADTQY

size: NA
J: TRBJ2-1
V: TRBV7-2
CDR3: ASSYGLTSGNLNEQF

size: once
J: TRBJ1-2
V: TRBV7-9
CDR3: ASSPRTGEDYGYT